Below are 17 T cell receptor beta chains sequenced from a single sample in a study of cytomegalovirus exposure and HLA in healthy donors. The PCR made use of 60 Vbeta and 13 Jbeta primers. TCRdb's copy holds only in-frame clones and misses some; the assay was immunoSEQ multiplex PCR. The sample totals 80,000 to 100,000 clones. The sequencing sample was made of PBMCs. The receptors were gathered from a man aged 50-60 years in good health and CMV-seronegative.

The chain couples TRBV5-6 to TRBJ2-2; 9 bases fit TRBD1. The V and J ends lost 0 bases and 5 bases, in that order; junction bases with no gene match: 5. The CDR3 contains 16 residues. The germline V gene encodes CDR1 SGHDT and CDR2 YYEEEE. This CDR3 is CASSLGQGGRTGELFF. The CDR3 DNA reads TGTGCCAGCAGCTTGGGACAGGGGGGTAGGACCGGGGAGCTGTTTTTT.

The V call is TRBV4-1, the J call TRBJ2-7, with 10 bases aligning to TRBD1. The ends lost 4 bases at V and 6 bases at J; junction bases unmatched: 9. The germline CDR1 and CDR2 sequences are MGHRA and YSYEKL. There are 15 residues in the CDR3. CDR3 in amino acids: CASSRSGTGASEQYF. The CDR3 coding sequence is TGCGCCAGCAGCCGCTCCGGGACAGGGGCATCCGAGCAGTACTTC.

The V call is TRBV27, the J call TRBJ2-3, with D possibly TRBD2 on 5 matching bases. Germline loops: CDR1 MNHEY, CDR2 SMNVEV (reference sequence). V lost 7 bases and J lost 4, with 12 bases in between. The CDR3 is 13 residues long. DNA of the CDR3: TGTGCCAGCACGTCGCACGGGGCAGATACGCAGTATTTT. Protein sequence: CASTSHGADTQYF.

The chain carries TRBV28 and TRBJ1-5; 10 bases line up with TRBD1. The length of the CDR3 is 16 residues. Germline-derived CDR1 and CDR2 are MDHEN and SYDVKM. Losses at the gene ends were 4 bases for V and 4 bases for J; bases not matched to a gene: 7. Here the CDR3 reads CASSSPGTGVNQPQHF. As DNA, the CDR3 is TGTGCCAGCAGTTCCCCCGGGACAGGGGTTAATCAGCCCCAGCATTTT. The complete variable domain, with remaining parts taken from reference TRBV28 and TRBJ1-5, reads DVKVTQSSRYLVKRTGEKVFLECVQDMDHENMFWYRQDPGLGLRLIYFSYDVKMKEKGDIPEGYSVSREKKERFSLILESASTNQTSMYLCASSSPGTGVNQPQHFGDGTRLSIL.

The genes are TRBV4-2 and TRBJ1-6; a possible D gene is TRBD1 (5 bases). There are 15 residues in the CDR3. V was shortened by 4 bases and J by 4 bases, with 11 bases between the two germline ends. The V gene's germline CDR1 is LGHNA and CDR2 YNFKEQ. The CDR3: CASSPGVTYNSPLHF. CDR3 nucleotide sequence: TGTGCCAGCAGCCCGGGGGTCACTTATAATTCACCCCTCCACTTT.

This chain connects TRBV5-1 to TRBJ1-1; perhaps TRBD1 as D (6 bases). Germline V lookup: CDR1 SGHRS, CDR2 YFSETQ. The V end lost 7 bases, the J end lost 4 bases, and 20 bases lay between the germline ends. The CDR3 length is 15 residues. In DNA, the CDR3 is TGCGCCAGCGGCCACTCCAGGGGAGGGGGCACTGAAGCTTTCTTT. Translated: CASGHSRGGGTEAFF.

The genes are TRBV7-9 and TRBJ2-5, with 9 bases fitting TRBD2. CDR1 is SEHNR, CDR2 FQNEAQ, per germline (reference sequence). The CDR3 length is 16 residues. V lost 1 base, J lost 5 bases, and 8 bases stayed unmatched. This CDR3 is CASSLGASGEQETQYF. The CDR3, as DNA: TGTGCCAGCAGCTTAGGTGCTAGCGGGGAACAGGAGACCCAGTACTTC.

The gene calls are TRBV7-3 and TRBJ1-1, with D unclear. In germline, CDR1 is SGHTA, CDR2 FQGTGA. V was cut by 1 base and J by 8 bases, with 11 bases left in between. The length of the CDR3 is 13 residues. The CDR3 region is CASSLNSGLEAFF. CDR3 in DNA: TGTGCCAGCAGCTTAAATTCAGGATTAGAAGCTTTCTTT.

V usage is TRBV6-5 and J usage is TRBJ2-6; D gene uncertain. The CDR3 contains 15 residues. Per the germline V gene, CDR1 is MNHEY and CDR2 is SVGAGI. Trimming took off 2 bases at V and 0 bases at J, with 5 bases between the two ends. The CDR3 DNA sequence: TGTGCCAGCAGTTACCGGAGCTCTGGGGCCAACGTCCTGACTTTC. Its protein is CASSYRSSGANVLTF.

This chain connects TRBV6-1 to TRBJ2-1; D remains ambiguous. Germline V CDR1 and CDR2: MNHNS, SASEGT. V was trimmed by 6 bases and J by 4 bases, leaving 10 bases between them. The CDR3 spans 13 residues. The DNA of the CDR3 is TGTGCCAGCAGATTTACAGAGTACAATGAGCAGTTCTTC. This codes for CASRFTEYNEQFF.

The chain employs TRBV5-6 and TRBJ2-4; D is unclear. The length of the CDR3 is 14 residues. CDR1 is SGHDT, CDR2 YYEEEE, per germline. Trimming pared 3 bases from V and 0 bases from J, leaving 7 bases between. As DNA, the CDR3 is TGTGCCAGCAGCTCGAGACTAGCCAAAAACATTCAGTACTTC. Amino acids: CASSSRLAKNIQYF.

The genes are TRBV19 and TRBJ2-5; 13 positions agree with TRBD2. Germline CDR1 LNHDA, CDR2 SQIVND (reference sequence). This CDR3 region has 16 residues. With 5 bases clipped from V and 1 base from J, the junction kept 4 bases outside the gene matches. Here the CDR3 DNA reads TGTGCCAGTAGTGAGACTAGCGGGGGGTTCCAAGAGACCCAGTACTTC. Amino acid sequence: CASSETSGGFQETQYF.

The J gene is TRBJ1-4, the V gene TRBV2, with 11 bases identical to TRBD1. J lost 8 bases, V lost 6 bases, and 5 bases had no gene match. The CDR3 has 14 residues. CDR1 is SNHLY and CDR2 is FYNNEI in the germline V gene. This CDR3 reads CASSGTGGKEKLFF. CDR3 coding DNA: TGTGCCAGCAGCGGGACAGGGGGGAAAGAAAAACTGTTTTTT.

V usage is TRBV6-1 and J usage is TRBJ1-2, with 7 bases identical to TRBD1. There are 14 residues in the CDR3. With V trimmed by 4 bases and J by 4 bases, 6 bases remained unmatched. From germline, CDR1 is MNHNS and CDR2 SASEGT. In DNA form, the CDR3 reads TGTGCCAGCAGTGTAGGGGGACAGAGCTATGGCTACACCTTC. Residues: CASSVGGQSYGYTF.

This sequence joins TRBV7-9 and TRBJ1-4; D is undetermined. This CDR3 has 15 residues. V was shortened by 5 bases and J by 2 bases, with 12 bases between the two germline ends. The germline V gene encodes CDR1 SEHNR and CDR2 FQNEAQ (reference sequence). CDR3 sequence: CASSTQEGTNEKLFF. The CDR3 nucleotides read TGTGCCAGCAGCACCCAGGAGGGCACTAATGAAAAACTGTTTTTT.

CDR3 nucleotide sequence: TGTGCCAGCAGCCCGAGGACTAGCGGGGGTGGGAGCACAGATACGCAGTATTTT. It yields the protein CASSPRTSGGGSTDTQYF. This chain joins TRBV5-4 and TRBJ2-3, with 13 bases aligning to TRBD2. Germline-derived CDR1 and CDR2 are SGHNT and YYREEE (reference sequence). After removal of 4 bases from V and 0 bases from J, the junction contained 8 bases not matched to a gene. This CDR3 spans 18 amino acids.

The chain employs TRBV10-3 and TRBJ2-7, with unresolved D. The CDR3 extends over 16 amino acids. The V end lost 4 bases, the J end lost 3 bases, and 19 bases lay between the germline ends. The germline V gene has CDR1 ENHRY and CDR2 SYGVKD. The DNA for the CDR3 is TGTGCCATCAGTGCGGTTTTTCATACTTCTGGCTACGAGCAGTACTTC. This sequence encodes CAISAVFHTSGYEQYF.